This T cell receptor beta chain was sequenced during a study of T cell responses to AZD1222 COVID-19 vaccine. Using immunoSEQ multiplex PCR, the repertoire was profiled, and TCRdb retains in-frame clones only, with some absent. The sample yields about 130,000 clones, more than 75% seen once. This CDR3 comprises 16 residues. Per germline, CDR1 MNHEY and CDR2 SMNVEV (reference sequence). The J segment lost 8 bases and the V segment lost 5 bases, leaving 13 bases of the junction unmatched. A single count supports this clone. This receptor was obtained from an adult who received the AZD1222 COVID-19 vaccine. V gene TRBV27 combines with J gene TRBJ1-4, with 8 nucleotides matching TRBD1. The input for sequencing was peripheral blood, taken 28 days after the second AZD1222 dose. The CDR3 is CASSPAYRDRREKLFF. The CDR3 DNA reads as TGTGCCAGCAGTCCGGCCTACCGGGACAGGAGGGAAAAACTGTTTTTT. The complete variable domain, with remaining parts taken from reference TRBV27 and TRBJ1-4, reads EAQVTQNPRYLITVTGKKLTVTCSQNMNHEYMSWYRQDPGLGLRQIYYSMNVEVTDKGDVPEGYKVSRKEKRNFPLILESPSPNQTSLYFCASSPAYRDRREKLFFGSGTQLSVL.